This T cell receptor beta chain stems from a study of naive and memory T cell subsets. CDR1 and CDR2 (germline): SGHRS, YFSETQ. The CDR3 loop spans 15 amino acids. Trimming removed 0 bases at V and 3 bases at J, with 12 bases between. Only a few counts were recorded for this clonotype. Two oligonucleotides, mixed equimolar, formed the beta constant-region primer covering TRBC1 and TRBC2. TCRdb independently ran MiXCR on the UMI-ligation and nested PCR reads; one entry per CDR3 protein. The sample has 75,000 to 85,000 distinct CDR3 sequences; around 13% are singletons. The sequencing sample was made of central memory CD4+ T cells from blood. The sequence derives from a human donor in good health. The chain carries TRBV5-1 and TRBJ2-5; D is possibly TRBD2 (6 bases). The DNA for the CDR3 is TGCGCCAGCAGCTTGGCTGGGACTCTGGAAGAGACCCAGTACTTC. Translated: CASSLAGTLEETQYF.